These 2 T cell receptor beta chains were sequenced from one sample in a study of control samples from healthy donors and cancer patients. TCRdb's table, derived via immunoSEQ multiplex PCR, lists solely in-frame clones and lacks some. Of 75,000 to 100,000 clones detected, 89% appear once; the ten largest clones hold roughly 6%. Sequencing was performed on blood. These receptors were obtained from a man between 50 and 59 years old in good health.

This clone was counted only a few times. The chain is built from TRBV5-1 and TRBJ1-4, with D possibly being TRBD1 (5 bases). There are 14 residues in the CDR3. Germline V gives CDR1 SGHRS, CDR2 YFSETQ. V was shortened by 2 bases and J by 6 bases, with 11 bases between the two germline ends. As DNA, the CDR3 is TGCGCCAGCAGCTTTGGAGGGGTCGATGAAAAACTGTTTTTT. Protein product: CASSFGGVDEKLFF.

The chain is built from TRBV19 and TRBJ1-5, with D maybe TRBD1 (5 bases). The CDR3 spans 14 residues. Germline values: CDR1 LNHDA, CDR2 SQIVND (reference sequence). With 7 bases removed from V and 0 bases from J, the gap between germline ends came to 10 bases. The CDR3 DNA reads as TGTGCCAGTAAGGAGGGGTATAGCAATCAGCCCCAGCATTTT. Protein: CASKEGYSNQPQHF.